A single sample is the source of the 15 T cell receptor beta chains below, sequenced in a study of beta chain features in type 1 diabetes. What was sequenced were expressed TCRB transcripts, since all of the isolated RNA had been reverse transcribed. The repertoire was sequenced with immunoSEQ multiplex PCR; TCRdb's copy has only in-frame clones and lacks some. This table has 200,000 to 250,000 clones, roughly 9.6% appearing once. The sequencing input was naive CD4+ T cells from blood. These receptors were collected from a woman in her late teens or twenties in good health.

This clone has a handful of counts. The CDR3 sequence: CSVALAGDEQYF. As DNA, the CDR3 is TGCAGCGTTGCACTAGCGGGGGACGAGCAGTACTTC. V usage is TRBV29-1 and J usage is TRBJ2-7; 11 bases are a match to TRBD2. Unmatched junction bases numbered 1, after V lost 4 bases and J lost 5 bases. Germline V gene lookup returns CDR1 SQVTM and CDR2 ANQGSEA. The length of the CDR3 is 12 residues.

The chain joins TRBV4-1 to TRBJ1-5; 8 bases are shared with TRBD1. The germline V gene has CDR1 MGHRA and CDR2 YSYEKL. Germline trimming cut 6 bases from V and 0 bases from J; bases unmatched to any gene: 4. The CDR3 is 15 amino acids. The CDR3 loop reads CASRDRVNSNQPQHF. CDR3 coding DNA: TGCGCCAGCAGGGACAGGGTGAATAGCAATCAGCCCCAGCATTTT.

There are a few counts of this clone. The CDR3 DNA reads TGTGCCAGTAGTATCGTACTAGCGGGATACCCTAACAATGAGCAGTTCTTC. Translating gives CASSIVLAGYPNNEQFF. The rearrangement links TRBV19 to TRBJ2-1, with 10 bases identical to TRBD2. There are 17 residues in the CDR3. V lost 3 bases and J lost 5; bases outside the gene matches: 10. Looked up from germline, CDR1 is LNHDA and CDR2 is SQIVND (reference sequence).

This clone came up a few times. The chain couples TRBV29-1 to TRBJ2-3, with 11 bases lining up with TRBD2. Trimming removed 7 bases from V and 2 bases from J; junction bases left unmatched: 20. Per the germline V gene, CDR1 is SQVTM and CDR2 is ANQGSEA. The CDR3 totals 19 residues. The CDR3 bases are TGCAGCGCCAAGACGGGGACAGATTCTAGCGGGAGGTTCACAGATACGCAGTATTTT. It codes for CSAKTGTDSSGRFTDTQYF.

This clone was counted only a few times. The CDR3: CASSPPRTGSRETQYF. The CDR3 DNA is TGTGCCAGCTCACCACCCCGGACAGGGAGCCGAGAGACCCAGTACTTC. The chain combines TRBV18 with TRBJ2-5, with 8 bases that match TRBD1. Germline CDR1 reads KGHSH; CDR2 reads LQKENI. The CDR3 runs to 16 residues. V lost 0 bases to trimming and J lost 4 bases; unmatched junction nucleotides: 7. Full variable domain (remainder filled in from reference TRBV18 and TRBJ2-5): NAGVMQNPRHLVRRRGQEARLRCSPMKGHSHVYWYRQLPEEGLKFMVYLQKENIIDESGMPKERFSAEFPKEGPSILRIQQVVRGDSAAYFCASSPPRTGSRETQYFGPGTRLLVL.

This clone was picked up a small number of times. The chain recombines TRBV5-1 with TRBJ1-2; possibly TRBD1 for D (6 bases). Germline values: CDR1 SGHRS, CDR2 YFSETQ. The CDR3 runs to 13 residues. V lost 0 bases and J lost 8, with 11 bases in between. DNA for the CDR3: TGCGCCAGCAGCTTGGTCCAGGGGAACGGCTACACCTTC. This codes for CASSLVQGNGYTF.

The sample holds a few counts of this clone. The chain joins TRBV7-3 to TRBJ1-2; D is unclear. The CDR3 contains 15 residues. Germline lookup yields CDR1 SGHTA and CDR2 FQGTGA. V gave up 3 bases and J gave up 0 bases, with 11 bases separating them. The CDR3 DNA reads as TGTGCCAGCAGCTTGGTTGGCTTTACTAACTATGGCTACACCTTC. Its protein is CASSLVGFTNYGYTF.

This clone was picked up a small number of times. V and J are TRBV5-1 and TRBJ2-7, with a possible D match to TRBD1 (6 bases). Looked up from germline, CDR1 is SGHRS and CDR2 is YFSETQ. The V end was cut by 4 bases, the J end by 0 bases, with 11 bases between. The length of the CDR3 is 14 residues. CDR3 sequence (DNA): TGCGCCAGCAGCCAGGGGACATACTCCTACGAGCAGTACTTC. This sequence encodes CASSQGTYSYEQYF. Full variable domain (remainder filled in from reference TRBV5-1 and TRBJ2-7): KAGVTQTPRYLIKTRGQQVTLSCSPISGHRSVSWYQQTPGQGLQFLFEYFSETQRNKGNFPGRFSGRQFSNSRSEMNVSTLELGDSALYLCASSQGTYSYEQYFGPGTRLTVT.

This clone was seen only a few times. This chain uses TRBV7-9 with TRBJ1-4, with 9 bases fitting TRBD1. Germline V gene lookup returns CDR1 SEHNR and CDR2 FQNEAQ (reference sequence). V dropped 3 bases and J dropped 8; count of bases not matched to a gene: 4. The CDR3 extends over 14 amino acids. The CDR3 coding sequence is TGTGCCAGCAGCTTCGGACAGGGGAACGAAAAACTGTTTTTT. Protein product: CASSFGQGNEKLFF.

This chain links TRBV28 with TRBJ1-5, with 8 bases that match TRBD1. The germline gives CDR1 MDHEN, CDR2 SYDVKM. CDR3 length: 15 amino acids. Germline trimming cut 5 bases from V and 3 bases from J; bases unmatched to any gene: 6. The CDR3 coding sequence is TGTGCCAGCAGTCCCCAGGACAGGGACAATCAGCCCCAGCATTTT. Amino acid sequence: CASSPQDRDNQPQHF. Drawing the rest from reference TRBV28 and TRBJ1-5, the complete variable domain is DVKVTQSSRYLVKRTGEKVFLECVQDMDHENMFWYRQDPGLGLRLIYFSYDVKMKEKGDIPEGYSVSREKKERFSLILESASTNQTSMYLCASSPQDRDNQPQHFGDGTRLSIL.

In its sample, this clone was seen a few times. The V and J genes are TRBV6-4 and TRBJ2-1; 8 bases align to TRBD1. In germline, CDR1 is MRHNA, CDR2 SNTAGT. With 6 bases clipped from V and 2 bases from J, the junction kept 6 bases outside the gene matches. The CDR3 has 15 amino acids. The CDR3 sequence is CASSETGDPYNEQFF. The CDR3 DNA sequence: TGTGCCAGCAGCGAGACAGGGGACCCCTACAATGAGCAGTTCTTC.

This clone showed up just a few times. The rearrangement uses TRBV7-2 and TRBJ1-1; possible D gene TRBD1, 6 bases. The ends were cut back, 2 bases at V and 4 bases at J, with 14 bases in the middle. The CDR3 covers 15 residues. The germline V gene encodes CDR1 SGHTA and CDR2 FQGNSA. CDR3 in amino acids: CASSLLGASVTEAFF. The CDR3 nucleotides read TGTGCCAGCAGCTTATTGGGGGCTTCGGTCACTGAAGCTTTCTTT.

This chain joins TRBV12-5 and TRBJ2-3, with 7 bases lining up with TRBD2. The CDR3 contains 17 residues. Germline V gene sequence: CDR1 LGHNT, CDR2 FRNRAP. The ends lost 0 bases at V and 3 bases at J; junction bases unmatched: 9. The CDR3 DNA sequence: TGTGCTAGTGGTTTGGTAGACGCGGGAGCGGGGACAGATACGCAGTATTTT. It is translated as CASGLVDAGAGTDTQYF. The entire variable domain, with the rest obtained from reference TRBV12-5 and TRBJ2-3, is as follows: DARVTQTPRHKVTEMGQEVTMRCQPILGHNTVFWYRQTMMQGLELLAYFRNRAPLDDSGMPKDRFSAEMPDATLATLKIQPSEPRDSAVYFCASGLVDAGAGTDTQYFGPGTRLTVL.

The chain has TRBV6-6 and TRBJ2-7; D call uncertain. V lost 3 bases and J lost 3, with 15 bases in between. Germline V gene data show CDR1 as MNHNY and CDR2 as SVGAGI (reference sequence). This CDR3 comprises 15 residues. DNA for the CDR3: TGTGCCAGCAGTTATACGACTGCCTTAGACTACGAGCAGTACTTC. Its translation: CASSYTTALDYEQYF.

A few counts support this clone. The gene calls are TRBV6-6 and TRBJ1-4; D gene uncertain. CDR1 MNHNY and CDR2 SVGAGI come from the germline V gene (reference sequence). Trimming removed 2 bases at V and 7 bases at J, with 14 bases between. The CDR3 runs to 15 residues. In DNA form, the CDR3 reads TGTGCCAGCAGTTACAGAGAGGGAGGAGGTGAAAAACTGTTTTTT. Its translation: CASSYREGGGEKLFF.